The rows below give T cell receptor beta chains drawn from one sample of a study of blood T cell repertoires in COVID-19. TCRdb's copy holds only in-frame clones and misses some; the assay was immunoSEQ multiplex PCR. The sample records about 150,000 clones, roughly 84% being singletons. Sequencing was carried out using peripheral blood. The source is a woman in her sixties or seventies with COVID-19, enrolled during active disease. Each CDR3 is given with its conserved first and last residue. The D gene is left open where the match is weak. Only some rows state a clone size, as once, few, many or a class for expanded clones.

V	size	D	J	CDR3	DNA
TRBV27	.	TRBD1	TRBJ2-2	CASSYPGTAGELFF	TGTGCCAGCAGTTACCCAGGGACAGCCGGGGAGCTGTTTTTT
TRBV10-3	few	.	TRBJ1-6	CAISGQDFSPLHF	TGTGCCATCAGTGGACAGGACTTCTCACCCCTCCACTTT
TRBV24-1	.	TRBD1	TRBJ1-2	CAASGQLVYGYTF	TGTGCCGCATCGGGACAGCTTGTCTATGGCTACACCTTC
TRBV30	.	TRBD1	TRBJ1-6	CAWSHPGQNSPLHF	TGTGCCTGGAGTCACCCGGGACAGAATTCACCCCTCCACTTT
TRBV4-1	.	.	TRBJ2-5	CASSQSFQGYQETQYF	TGCGCCAGCAGCCAATCCTTCCAGGGTTACCAAGAGACCCAGTACTTC
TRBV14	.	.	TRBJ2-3	CASSRLNIGPTNTDTQYF	TGTGCCAGCAGCCGCCTGAATATAGGCCCCACTAACACAGATACGCAGTATTTT
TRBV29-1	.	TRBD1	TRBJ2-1	CSVDSDRGHEQFF	TGCAGCGTTGACTCGGACAGGGGGCATGAGCAGTTCTTC
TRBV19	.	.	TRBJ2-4	CASSKAGQQNIQYF	TGTGCCAGTAGTAAGGCGGGACAGCAAAACATTCAGTACTTC
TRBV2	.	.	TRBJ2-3	CASSVEETDTQYF	TGTGCCAGCAGTGTGGAGGAGACAGATACGCAGTATTTT
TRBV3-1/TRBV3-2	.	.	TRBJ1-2	CASSQDSGLYGYTF	TGTGCCAGCAGCCAAGACAGCGGCCTCTATGGCTACACCTTC
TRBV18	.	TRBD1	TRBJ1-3	CASSPLDRISGNTIYF	TGTGCCAGCTCACCCCTGGACAGGATCTCTGGAAACACCATATATTTT
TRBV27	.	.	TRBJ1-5	CASSLSGLGYSNQPQHF	TGTGCCAGCAGTTTAAGCGGGCTAGGGTATAGCAATCAGCCCCAGCATTTT
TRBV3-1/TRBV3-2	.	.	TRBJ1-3	CASSQAGKHTIYF	TGTGCCAGCAGCCAGGCAGGGAAACACACCATATATTTT
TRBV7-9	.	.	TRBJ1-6	CASSREHSSYNSPLHF	TGTGCCAGCAGCCGAGAACACAGCTCCTATAATTCACCCCTCCACTTT
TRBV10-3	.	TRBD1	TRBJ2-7	CAISERDSLTQYF	TGTGCCATCAGTGAGAGGGACAGCCTTACGCAGTACTTC
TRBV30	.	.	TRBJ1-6	CAWSEGSYNSPLHF	TGTGCCTGGAGTGAGGGGTCCTATAATTCACCCCTCCACTTT
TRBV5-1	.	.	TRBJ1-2	CASSLEGQPINGYTF	TGCGCCAGCAGCTTGGAGGGGCAGCCAATTAATGGCTACACCTTC
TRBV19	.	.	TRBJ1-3	CASSRGEPGNTIYF	TGTGCCAGTAGTAGGGGAGAACCTGGAAACACCATATATTTT
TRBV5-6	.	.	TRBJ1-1	CASTLGGGGTEAFF	TGTGCCAGCACCTTAGGGGGGGGAGGAACTGAAGCTTTCTTT
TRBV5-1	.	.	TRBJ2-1	CASSHGLSNEQFF	TGCGCCAGCAGTCACGGACTTTCCAATGAGCAGTTCTTC
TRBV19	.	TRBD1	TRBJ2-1	CASRDRGINEQFF	TGTGCCAGTAGGGACAGGGGGATCAATGAGCAGTTCTTC
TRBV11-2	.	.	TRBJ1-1	CASSPRQRLMNTEAFF	TGTGCCAGCAGCCCGCGACAGAGACTCATGAACACTGAAGCTTTCTTT
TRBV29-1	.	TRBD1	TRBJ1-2	CSVMDRQYGYTF	TGCAGCGTTATGGACAGGCAGTATGGCTACACCTTC
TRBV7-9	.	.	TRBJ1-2	CASSLEALQGADGYTF	TGTGCCAGCAGCTTAGAGGCCCTACAGGGAGCTGATGGCTACACCTTC
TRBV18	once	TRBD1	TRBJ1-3	CASSPFGTGGSGNTIYF	TGTGCCAGCTCACCTTTCGGGACAGGGGGCTCTGGAAACACCATATATTTT
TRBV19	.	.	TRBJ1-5	CASNYQPQHF	TGTGCCAGTAACTATCAGCCCCAGCATTTT
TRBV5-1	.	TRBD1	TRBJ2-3	CASSLAGDRDTQYF	TGCGCCAGCAGCTTGGCCGGGGACAGGGATACGCAGTATTTT
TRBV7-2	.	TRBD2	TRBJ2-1	CASSRREGGVNEQFF	TGTGCCAGCAGCCGCCGGGAGGGTGGGGTCAATGAGCAGTTCTTC
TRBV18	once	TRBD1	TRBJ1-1	CASSHQGQMVSSEAFF	TGTGCCAGCTCACACCAGGGACAGATGGTTTCCTCTGAAGCTTTCTTT
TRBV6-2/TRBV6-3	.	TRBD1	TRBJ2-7	CASSYLQSGGSEQYF	TGTGCCAGCAGTTACCTTCAGTCAGGGGGCAGCGAGCAGTACTTC
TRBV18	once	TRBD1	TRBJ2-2	CASSEGARTGELFF	TGTGCCAGCTCCGAGGGGGCGAGGACCGGGGAGCTGTTTTTT
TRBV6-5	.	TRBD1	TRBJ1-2	CASSPYRGPYGYTF	TGTGCCAGCAGTCCGTACAGGGGGCCCTATGGCTACACCTTC
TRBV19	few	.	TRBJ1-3	CASSPPNWDTGISGNTIYF	TGTGCCAGTAGTCCACCCAACTGGGACACAGGAATATCTGGAAACACCATATATTTT
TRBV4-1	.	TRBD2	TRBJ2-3	CASSQDPSGGAVDTQYF	TGCGCCAGCAGCCAAGACCCTAGCGGGGGGGCCGTAGATACGCAGTATTTT
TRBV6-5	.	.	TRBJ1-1	CAIEGFMNTEAFF	TGTGCCATCGAGGGCTTTATGAACACTGAAGCTTTCTTT
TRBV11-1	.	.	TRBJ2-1	CASSPRRGSYNEQFF	TGTGCCAGCAGCCCCCGGCGGGGATCCTACAATGAGCAGTTCTTC
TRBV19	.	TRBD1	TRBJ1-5	CATRTGAPNQPQHF	TGTGCCACCAGGACAGGGGCCCCCAATCAGCCCCAGCATTTT